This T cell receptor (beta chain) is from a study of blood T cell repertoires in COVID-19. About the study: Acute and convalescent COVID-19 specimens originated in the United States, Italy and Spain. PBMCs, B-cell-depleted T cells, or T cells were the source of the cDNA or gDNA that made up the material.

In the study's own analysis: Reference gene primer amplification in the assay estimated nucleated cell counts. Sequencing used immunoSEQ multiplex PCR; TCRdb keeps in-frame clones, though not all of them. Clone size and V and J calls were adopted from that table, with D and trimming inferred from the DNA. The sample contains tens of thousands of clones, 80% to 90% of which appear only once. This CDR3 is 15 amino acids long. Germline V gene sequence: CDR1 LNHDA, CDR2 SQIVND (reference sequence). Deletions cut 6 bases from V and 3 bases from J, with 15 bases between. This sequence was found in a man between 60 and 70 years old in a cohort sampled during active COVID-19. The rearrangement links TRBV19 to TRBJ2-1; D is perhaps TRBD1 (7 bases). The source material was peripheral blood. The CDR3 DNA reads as TGTGCCAGTAGCCCCCTGCGGGACAGCTACAATGAGCAGTTCTTC. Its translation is CASSPLRDSYNEQFF.